The clone carrying this TCR beta chain was recorded a few times. Donors had localized lung adenocarcinoma, a non-small cell lung cancer. The entry originates in a study of CD4 and CD8 cells across lung adenocarcinoma regions. This CDR3 has 12 amino acids. In TCRdb, the PCR reads were re-called with MiXCR into one record per CDR3 protein. This sample has 10,000 to 15,000 distinct CDR3 sequences; approximately 48% occur once, and the top ten carry 29%. The receptor comes from a male donor with lung adenocarcinoma. The CD4 and CD8 labels of this study may be unreliable. Sequenced: CD8+ T cells from the margin of a lung tumor. The gene calls are TRBV12-3 or TRBV12-4 and TRBJ2-1; D is possibly TRBD1 (5 bases). The J call is uncertain, as TRBJ2-7 better fits the DNA end. CDR3 sequence reads: CASSPTAYEQYF. The CDR3 DNA sequence: TGTGCCAGCAGTCCGACAGCCTACGAGCAGTACTTC.